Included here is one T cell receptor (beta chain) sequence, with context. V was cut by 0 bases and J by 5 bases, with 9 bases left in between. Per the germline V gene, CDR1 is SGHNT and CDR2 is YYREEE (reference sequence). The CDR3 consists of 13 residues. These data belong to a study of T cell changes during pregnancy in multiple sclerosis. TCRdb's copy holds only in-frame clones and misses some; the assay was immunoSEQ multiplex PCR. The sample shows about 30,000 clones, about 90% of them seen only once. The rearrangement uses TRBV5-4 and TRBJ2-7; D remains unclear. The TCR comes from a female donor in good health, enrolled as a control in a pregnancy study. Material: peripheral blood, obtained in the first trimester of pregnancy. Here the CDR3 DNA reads TGTGCCAGCAGCTTGGTCGGGTACGACGAGCAGTACTTC. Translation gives CASSLVGYDEQYF. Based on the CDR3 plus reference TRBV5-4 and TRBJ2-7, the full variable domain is ETGVTQSPTHLIKTRGQQVTLRCSSQSGHNTVSWYQQALGQGPQFIFQYYREEENGRGNFPPRFSGLQFPNYSSELNVNALELDDSALYLCASSLVGYDEQYFGPGTRLTVT.